This paragraph covers one T cell receptor (beta chain) sequence. It lacks a known antigen. No base quality values were provided; no much bigger clone lies one nucleotide off. The data were obtained in a study of post-analysis software for immune sequencing data (dated by TCRdb to 2013 to 2016). Context from the whole study: Relapsing-remitting, secondary progressive and progressive-relapsing multiple sclerosis were recorded as disease courses, and subtype annotation was lacking for some patients. The patient repertoires were compared against some twelve previously published healthy control repertoires obtained from donors aged about 6 to 26 years. A subset of samples was prepared in parallel using single-end sample barcoding, then pooled and co-amplified after Illumina adapter ligation.

Summary of the overall study and its limitations: Patients showed significantly higher frequencies than controls for several TRBV segments, among them TRBV5-6, TRBV5-1 and TRBV20-1. The control group was slightly older than the multiple sclerosis patient group. Multiple sclerosis patients had significantly lower normalized Chao1 diversity than controls, a result that suggests substantial peripheral T-cell clonal expansion. Direct clustering with F measure showed strong co-clustering of samples prepared in the same batch, prompting a batch-effect correction.

CDR1 is given as SGHDT and CDR2 as YYEEEE, both from the germline V gene. Trimmed from V: 2 bases; trimmed from J: 7 bases; junction bases lacking a gene match: 9. Including the terminal cysteine and phenylalanine, the CDR3 comprises 15 residues. The entry retains the CDR3 DNA only, 45 bases that are in frame from base 1. To demonstrate the VDJtools post-analysis software, the study profiled TCR beta repertoires from the peripheral blood of about a dozen young patients with multiple sclerosis. Multiple sclerosis patients were children and adolescents aged roughly 6 to 17 years. The library relied on PCR. The sequencer listed for this sample is Illumina HiSeq 2500. To reduce PCR and sequencing biases, unique molecular identifiers were incorporated into the TCR beta cDNA libraries. Roughly 500,000 cDNA molecules were obtained per 1 to 10 million input T cells, so each molecule approximated one T cell. The same protocol used for the earlier healthy control dataset was applied to prepare and sequence the patient libraries. Within a given batch, samples were prepared together, multiplexed and sequenced on the same HiSeq lane. The paper's data handling went like this. Raw barcoded reads were processed with MIGEC, and single-read molecular identifier groups were discarded before consensus assembly and CDR3 extraction. VDJtools was used for post-analysis of the clonotype tables, and diversity was normalized by down-sampling every dataset to the size of the smallest sample. Repertoire overlap clustering matched CDR3 amino acid but not nucleotide sequences to correct batch-related cross-sample contamination. Starting from the raw public reads, TCRdb applied fastp trimming at Q25, assembled clones with MiXCR and retained in-frame beta chains. Each entry is one CDR3 protein sequence, shown with its most common DNA and genes. These V and J calls originate from TCRdb's pipeline instead of the authors' own analysis. This sample holds about 540,000 distinct CDR3 sequences; approximately 34% were observed only once. Of the sample, about 6% is held by the ten largest clones.

Sequenced input: blood. The TCR originated in a girl aged 2 to 17 with multiple sclerosis. The chain is encoded by TRBV5-6 joined to TRBJ1-1; 9 bases in the junction line up with TRBD1. The DNA is as follows: TGTGCCAGCAGCTTAGCCCGGGACAGGGCTAATGAAGCTTTCTTT. Translated, it gives CASSLARDRANEAFF.